A selection of T cell receptor beta chains follows, all from one sample in a study of blood T cell repertoires in COVID-19. Repertoires were generated with immunoSEQ multiplex PCR, while TCRdb's copy carries only in-frame clones and drops some. Among more than 200,000 clones, under 90% were seen once, and the ten largest hold almost 4.5%. Sequencing was done on a sample of peripheral blood. Every receptor here comes from a man over 45 with acute or convalescent COVID-19. Both conserved end residues are part of each CDR3. Fields, in order: J gene, V gene, clone size, D gene, CDR3 DNA, CDR3 protein. A D gene is named only where the DNA matches it firmly. Clone sizes are given selectively: once, few, many, or a class where the clone is expanded.

TRBJ2-5 | TRBV5-1 | - | TRBD1 | TGCGCCAGCAGCTTGGCAAGGACAGGGGCGGGGGAGACCCAGTACTTC | CASSLARTGAGETQYF
TRBJ2-2 | TRBV6-5 | - | - | TGTGCCAGCAGTTTCGACAGTGTGCGGAACACCGGGGAGCTGTTTTTT | CASSFDSVRNTGELFF
TRBJ1-1 | TRBV3-1/TRBV3-2 | - | - | TGTGCCAGCAGCCAAGGCCCCTACCGCAACACTGAAGCTTTCTTT | CASSQGPYRNTEAFF
TRBJ2-7 | TRBV5-6 | - | - | TGTGCCAGCAGCTCTTTCGGGTCGATCGGCTACGAGCAGTACTTC | CASSSFGSIGYEQYF
TRBJ2-2 | TRBV27 | - | - | TGTGCCAGCAGTACCCCGGACAGGAACACCGGGGAGCTGTTTTTT | CASSTPDRNTGELFF
TRBJ1-2 | TRBV6-5 | - | - | TGTGCCAGCAGTTACGGTGGGTCAGGGGACTATGGCTACACCTTC | CASSYGGSGDYGYTF
TRBJ2-2 | TRBV30 | - | - | TGTGCCTGGAGTCACGCGGGCAGGGGCTACACCGGGGAGCTGTTTTTT | CAWSHAGRGYTGELFF
TRBJ2-3 | TRBV5-1 | - | - | TGCGCCAGCAGCGCAACCGTGACTAGAGATACGCAGTATTTT | CASSATVTRDTQYF
TRBJ1-2 | TRBV29-1 | - | - | TGCAGCGTTGACTTGGGGGCCAACTATGGCTACACCTTC | CSVDLGANYGYTF
TRBJ2-1 | TRBV2 | once | - | TGTGCCAGCAACAGAGCTCTTCGTGCACAGGGCGATGAGCAGTTCTTC | CASNRALRAQGDEQFF
TRBJ1-3 | TRBV4-1 | - | - | TGCGCCAGCAGCCAAGATTTATGGAGGGGCAGAAACACCATATATTTT | CASSQDLWRGRNTIYF
TRBJ1-6 | TRBV7-2 | - | TRBD1 | TGTGCCAGCAGACCTACAGGGGGAAATTCACCCCTCCACTTT | CASRPTGGNSPLHF
TRBJ1-2 | TRBV19 | - | TRBD1 | TGTGCCAGTAGGAATTCCGGGACAGGGGGGACCTATGGCTACACCTTC | CASRNSGTGGTYGYTF
TRBJ2-2 | TRBV18 | - | TRBD2 | TGTGCCAGCTCACAGCTAGCGACACACTCGGGAGGGGACACCGGGGAGCTGTTTTTT | CASSQLATHSGGDTGELFF
TRBJ1-1 | TRBV5-1 | few | - | TGCGCCAGCAAGGGGGTCATGAACACTGAAGCTTTCTTT | CASKGVMNTEAFF
TRBJ1-1 | TRBV4-2 | few | - | TGTGCCAGCAGCCTCAGAGGGAGAACAACTGAAGCTTTCTTT | CASSLRGRTTEAFF
TRBJ1-1 | TRBV10-2 | - | - | TGCGCCAGCAGTCCTGGGAGTGACGGGAACACTGAAGCTTTCTTT | CASSPGSDGNTEAFF
TRBJ2-7 | TRBV6-1 | - | TRBD1 | TGTGCCAGCAGTGAATTTGGGACAGGGGACTTCTCCTACGAGCAGTACTTC | CASSEFGTGDFSYEQYF
TRBJ1-5 | TRBV7-8 | - | - | TGTGCCAGCAGCGAGGGAGAGCTAAATCAGCCCCAGCATTTT | CASSEGELNQPQHF
TRBJ1-2 | TRBV12-3/TRBV12-4 | - | - | TGTGCCAGCAGGTGGGGGAGGATCGGTGGCTACACCTTC | CASRWGRIGGYTF
TRBJ1-2 | TRBV7-2 | - | - | TGTGCCAGCAGCATGCTCCGAGCTAACTATGGCTACACCTTC | CASSMLRANYGYTF
TRBJ1-5 | TRBV7-2 | - | - | TGTGCCAGCAGCTTAGTGGAGGGCCCCCAGCCCCAGCATTTT | CASSLVEGPQPQHF
TRBJ2-5 | TRBV27 | - | - | TGTGCCAGCAGTTTGCGGGCCGGCTACCAAGAGACCCAGTACTTC | CASSLRAGYQETQYF
TRBJ1-1 | TRBV9 | - | - | TGTGCCAGCAGCGTATCCGGGGGAGTGGGAACTGAAGCTTTCTTT | CASSVSGGVGTEAFF
TRBJ1-2 | TRBV5-1 | - | TRBD1 | TGCGCCAGCAGCCCAGGTGGTCAGGGGGCTAACTATGGCTACACCTTC | CASSPGGQGANYGYTF
TRBJ1-2 | TRBV5-4 | - | TRBD1 | TGTGCCAGCAGCCTTGGGGGACAGGGGTTCTATGGCTACACCTTC | CASSLGGQGFYGYTF
TRBJ1-1 | TRBV15 | - | - | TGTGCCACCAGCAGAGTGGTGTGGGACACCTTGAACACTGAAGCTTTCTTT | CATSRVVWDTLNTEAFF
TRBJ2-5 | TRBV5-5 | - | - | TGTGCCAGCAGCCTCCCCCGGGACATCCCCATGGCCCAGTACTTC | CASSLPRDIPMAQYF
TRBJ2-1 | TRBV7-3 | few | - | TGTGCCAGCAGCTTCGGTCCCCGACAGGAGCAGTTCTTC | CASSFGPRQEQFF
TRBJ1-6 | TRBV5-4 | - | TRBD1 | TGTGCCAGCAGCTTGGGGACAGGGGAGTCACCCCTCCACTTT | CASSLGTGESPLHF
TRBJ2-5 | TRBV9 | - | TRBD2 | TGTGCCAGCAGCGCCGGACTAGCCAGGGAGGAGACCCAGTACTTC | CASSAGLAREETQYF
TRBJ1-3 | TRBV7-9 | - | - | TGTGCCAGCAGCTTAGCGACAGCCGCTGGAAACACCATATATTTT | CASSLATAAGNTIYF
TRBJ1-5 | TRBV5-8 | - | - | TGTGCCAGCAGCTTTGGACAGCGCAATCAGCCCCAGCATTTT | CASSFGQRNQPQHF
TRBJ2-7 | TRBV5-1 | - | TRBD1 | TGCGCCAGCAGCGATGGACAGGGCAGGGAGCAGTACTTC | CASSDGQGREQYF
TRBJ1-3 | TRBV19 | - | - | TGTGCCAGTAGTTGGGCACAAAGGGGCTCTGGAAACACCATATATTTT | CASSWAQRGSGNTIYF
TRBJ1-6 | TRBV5-1 | - | TRBD1 | TGCGCCAGCAGCTTGCAGGGACAGTATAATTCACCCCTCCACTTT | CASSLQGQYNSPLHF
TRBJ1-6 | TRBV3-1/TRBV3-2 | - | - | TGTGCCAGCAGCCAAGGGGGGCAGGGAAATTCACCCCTCCACTTT | CASSQGGQGNSPLHF
TRBJ1-1 | TRBV30 | - | TRBD1 | TGTGCCTGGAAAGAGAAGGGGGCCTCGGGCACTGAAGCTTTCTTT | CAWKEKGASGTEAFF
TRBJ1-5 | TRBV7-9 | - | - | TGTGCCAGCAGCAAATTCTATGAGGAGCCCCAGCATTTT | CASSKFYEEPQHF
TRBJ2-3 | TRBV3-1/TRBV3-2 | - | - | TGTGCCAGCAGCCCGCGGGGCGGTAGCACAGATACGCAGTATTTT | CASSPRGGSTDTQYF
TRBJ1-2 | TRBV5-4 | - | TRBD1 | TGTGCCAGCAGCCAGGCGGACAGGGGGCTTAACTATGGCTACACCTTC | CASSQADRGLNYGYTF
TRBJ2-1 | TRBV18 | - | TRBD2 | TGTGCCAGCTCACCACTCGGACTAGCGGGGGCTAATGAGCAGTTCTTC | CASSPLGLAGANEQFF
TRBJ2-5 | TRBV27 | - | - | TGTGCCAGCAGTATTCGCGTCCGGGGAGAGACCCAGTACTTC | CASSIRVRGETQYF
TRBJ1-1 | TRBV7-8 | - | - | TGTGCCAGCAGTCTCGACAGGAACACTGAAGCTTTCTTT | CASSLDRNTEAFF
TRBJ2-7 | TRBV4-1 | - | - | TGCGCCAGCAGGGGGCAATACGAGCAGTACTTC | CASRGQYEQYF
TRBJ2-7 | TRBV7-8 | - | - | TGTGCCAGCAGCTCCCTTTGGGGGGGGCTGGGCGAGCAGTACTTC | CASSSLWGGLGEQYF
TRBJ2-7 | TRBV7-9 | - | TRBD1 | TGTGCCAGCAGCTCCGCTAGGGACAGAATCTTATCCTACGAGCAGTACTTC | CASSSARDRILSYEQYF
TRBJ2-3 | TRBV5-8 | - | - | TGTGCCAGCAGCCCCCCCGGGGTGGATACGCAGTATTTT | CASSPPGVDTQYF
TRBJ1-2 | TRBV5-8 | - | TRBD1 | TGTGCCAGCAGCTTGGCTGTTGGACAGGGTTATGGCTACACCTTC | CASSLAVGQGYGYTF